The T cell receptor (beta chain) described here comes from a study of T cell responses to AZD1222 COVID-19 vaccine (dated by TCRdb to about 2021). Study-wide context: AZD1222 recipients given second doses at about 4 weeks or at about 12 weeks were pooled, since spike-specific TCR depth and breadth were not found to differ between the two schedules. A total of 233 trial participants underwent TCR sequencing, of whom approximately 210 received two doses of AZD1222 and 26 received two doses of the MenACWY control vaccine. Enrollment into the trials was organized by age into subgroups of 18-55, 56-69 and 70-plus years, and those subgroups contained around 150, 28 and 57 TCR-sequenced participants, respectively.

Broader findings and caveats from the paper: No day 14 peak-response samples were available, so repertoires were characterized only after the peak T cell response. After two AZD1222 doses, spike-specific TCR breadth and depth were significantly higher than at day 0 and than in MenACWY recipients. Only five to seven AZD1222 recipients were SARS-CoV-2 seropositive at baseline, limiting conclusions about previously exposed vaccinees. Participants were mostly white British, with more females than males. The authors suggested clonal diversity may have been underestimated. CD4 TCRs associated with the vaccine covered the entire spike protein, and the dominant responses were in regions 160-218 and 743-854. In the small 56-69-year group, the increase in depth fell short of significance, most likely because of low power. Reportedly, close to half of the unique spike-specific TCRs recognized epitopes lying outside the regions that are mutated in the B.1.351 and B.1.1.7 variants.

Worth noting for this clone: It has no known antigen specificity. Base qualities are not recorded, but no much larger clone differs from it by a single base.

The CDR3 regions of human TCRbeta chains were analyzed by immunosequencing. Per the source publication's procedure: Repertoire TCRs were checked for matches against a reference library of SARS-CoV-2-specific TCRs that had been generated using the MIRA antigen-specificity platform. Breadth was defined as the fraction of unique TCRs that were SARS-CoV-2-associated, and depth was defined as the fraction of total T cells that were SARS-CoV-2-associated. Each spike-specific TCR was assigned to its reactive spike region and to a CD4 or CD8 class using the MIRA data. Log10-transformed breadth and depth values were compared by one-way ANOVA with Sidak's multiple comparisons tests. The source is immuneACCESS, and TCRdb retained only in-frame sequences with V and J called. Part of the clones is not carried over; for the studies checked, unresolved V genes explain less than half of this, and the remainder is unexplained. That table is the source of V, J and clone size, and D and trimming were worked out from the DNA. This sample comprises about 110,000 clones, around 81% of them detected only once. Roughly 9.9% of the sample lies in the top ten.

The meaning of the sample's time point label: baseline before first vaccination. Vaccinee samples came from UK trials COV001 and COV002, including a single-blind randomized controlled phase 2/3 trial of AZD1222 (ChAdOx1 nCoV-19) in healthy adults. For TCRbeta chain sequencing, PBMC samples were collected from trial participants at day 0 and at day 28 after the second dose. The sequences come from peripheral blood, collected on day 0 of AZD1222 vaccination. This TCR came from an adult in good health.

In nucleotide form, the sequence is TGTGCCAGCAGCTTAGCGCTGGGGGGCTACGAGCAGTACTTC. Translation gives CASSLALGGYEQYF. The chain is encoded by TRBV7-8 joined to TRBJ2-7; the D gene is possibly TRBD2, with 6 bases matching. Deletion took 0 bases off V and 3 bases off J, with a span of 9 bases between the germline ends. The CDR3 goes from the cysteine to the phenylalanine over 14 residues. Of all the DNA, just the CDR3 is kept, 42 bases in frame from base 1. According to the germline V gene, CDR1 reads SGHVS and CDR2 reads FQNEAQ.